This is a list of T cell receptor beta chains from one sample in a study of T-cell memory formation after mild COVID-19. TCRdb analysed the 5' RACE reads with MiXCR anew, one entry per CDR3 protein. This table holds about 140,000 distinct CDR3 sequences, approximately 21% found once. The sample consisted of PBMCs or a T cell subset sorted from them (not recorded which). These receptor sequences come from an adult woman who had mild COVID-19 (a few samples of this study predate the infection). Cell type and time point are not known. The CDR3 runs from the conserved cysteine through the conserved F or W. D genes are given only for firm matches. The size of a clone is reported for some rows only, either as once, few or many, or as a class for expanded clones.

clone size,J gene,D gene,V gene,CDR3 protein,CDR3 DNA
few,TRBJ2-1,TRBD1,TRBV7-2,CASTLTRGRGNEQFF,TGTGCCAGCACCCTCACCAGGGGGCGAGGGAATGAGCAGTTCTTC
.,TRBJ2-7,TRBD2,TRBV9,CASSARTLAGYYEQYF,TGTGCCAGCAGCGCGCGAACACTAGCGGGGTATTACGAGCAGTACTTC
.,TRBJ1-5,TRBD1,TRBV12-3/TRBV12-4,CASSSGQGSQPQHF,TGTGCCAGCAGTTCAGGACAGGGGAGTCAGCCCCAGCATTTT
.,TRBJ2-1,TRBD2,TRBV7-2,CASSSGTSGSFEQFF,TGTGCCAGCAGTTCCGGGACTAGCGGGAGTTTTGAGCAGTTCTTC
.,TRBJ1-1,.,TRBV12-3/TRBV12-4,CASTADRRAFF,TGTGCCAGCACCGCCGACAGGCGGGCTTTCTTT
.,TRBJ2-2,TRBD2,TRBV4-1,CASSRAPHLERGGRGGELFF,TGCGCCAGCAGCCGAGCCCCTCACCTTGAGCGGGGGGGCCGTGGCGGGGAGCTGTTTTTT
.,TRBJ1-1,TRBD1,TRBV7-9,CASSLEGAALNTEAFF,TGTGCCAGCAGCTTGGAGGGGGCGGCGTTGAACACTGAAGCTTTCTTT
.,TRBJ2-7,TRBD2,TRBV5-1,CASRPYSGGAYEQYF,TGCGCCAGCAGACCATATAGCGGGGGGGCCTACGAGCAGTACTTC
few,TRBJ2-1,.,TRBV12-5,CASGGDGGNEQFF,TGTGCTAGTGGAGGGGACGGCGGGAATGAGCAGTTCTTC
few,TRBJ2-3,TRBD2,TRBV12-3/TRBV12-4,CASSALPGWRGGREVTDTQYF,TGTGCCAGCAGTGCCCTGCCGGGATGGCGGGGGGGCCGGGAGGTGACAGATACGCAGTATTTT
.,TRBJ2-4,TRBD2,TRBV5-1,CASSPGLAGNIQYF,TGCGCCAGCAGCCCGGGACTAGCTGGAAACATTCAGTACTTC
.,TRBJ2-1,.,TRBV7-8,CASSLLASLSSYNEQFF,TGTGCCAGCAGCTTATTGGCGTCCCTCAGCTCCTACAATGAGCAGTTCTTC
.,TRBJ1-1,TRBD1,TRBV18,CASSPSQGARTEAFF,TGTGCCAGCTCACCGTCCCAGGGGGCTCGGACTGAAGCTTTCTTT
few,TRBJ2-5,.,TRBV3-1,CASSHTGKETQYF,TGTGCCAGCAGCCATACAGGGAAAGAGACCCAGTACTTC
few,TRBJ2-7,TRBD2,TRBV20-1,CSARDPRGIGYEQYF,TGCAGTGCTAGAGATCCGCGGGGGATCGGCTACGAGCAGTACTTC
.,TRBJ2-1,TRBD2,TRBV4-1,CASSFGLGRSYNEQFF,TGCGCCAGCAGTTTCGGACTAGGGCGCTCCTACAATGAGCAGTTCTTC